This T cell receptor (beta chain) stems from a study of blood T cells in healthy people across ages. The study, taken as a whole, reports: It was the long-lived donors that had more naive CD4+ cells and higher diversity than aged donors. There was a strong correlation between TCR beta diversity and naive T cell percentage. Estimates of total diversity, which came from one million sequenced T cells, were considered to be underestimates.

Germline loops: CDR1 PRHDT, CDR2 FYEKMQ (reference sequence). V dropped 5 bases and J dropped 8 bases, with 15 bases sitting between them. The CDR3 contains 13 residues. A sample-barcoded 5' primer and a J-beta primer mix were used in a second PCR of roughly 7 to 12 cycles. TCRdb independently ran MiXCR on the 5' RACE reads; one entry per CDR3 protein. Among about 800,000 distinct CDR3 sequences listed, over 45% were seen once. In regard to this clonotype: The antigen is unknown.

This clonotype was obtained from a man younger than 45 in good health. This rearrangement joins TRBV13 to TRBJ1-1; maybe TRBD1 (5 bases). The sequencing input was blood. CDR3 sequence (DNA): TGTGCCAGCAGCACACAACAGAGGGGCGAAGCTTTCTTT. Translating it yields CASSTQQRGEAFF.